A selection of T cell receptor beta chains follows, all from one sample in a study of memory CD4+ T cells and cytomegalovirus serostatus. Sequencing was performed with immunoSEQ multiplex PCR; in TCRdb, only in-frame clones are kept and a portion is missing. Among approximately 88,000 clones listed, roughly 80% were seen once. The specimen sequenced was memory CD4+ T cells from blood. The receptors originated from an adult in good health and CMV-seropositive. CDR3s include the opening cysteine and the closing phenylalanine or tryptophan. The D gene is left open where the match is weak. Clone size is not always given. Where it is, it says once, few, many or a class for expanded clones.

V,D,size,J,length,DNA,CDR3
TRBV2,.,.,TRBJ1-1,13,TGTGCCAGCAGCGGACAGTTGAGCACTGAAGCTTTCTTT,CASSGQLSTEAFF
TRBV5-1,.,.,TRBJ2-7,14,TGCGCCAGCAGCCGGGACGGAAATCCCTACGAGCAGTACTTC,CASSRDGNPYEQYF
TRBV7-9,TRBD1,.,TRBJ2-6,18,TGTGCCAGCAGCCCAGGGACAGGGACCGCCCCGTGGGCCAACGTCCTGACTTTC,CASSPGTGTAPWANVLTF
TRBV9,.,few,TRBJ2-1,15,TGTGCCAGCAGCGTAACAGGGAGCTCCTACAATGAGCAGTTCTTC,CASSVTGSSYNEQFF
TRBV6-1,TRBD2,.,TRBJ2-1,15,TGTGCCATCCGAGCGGAGCGGGGTTACTACAATGAGCAGTTCTTC,CAIRAERGYYNEQFF
TRBV28,.,.,TRBJ1-5,15,TGTGCCAGCAGTTTGTCCCAGGGCGGACGGCAGCCCCAGCATTTT,CASSLSQGGRQPQHF
TRBV7-2,.,few,TRBJ2-7,12,TGTGCCAGCAGCTTAGACGGCGGGGAGCAGTACTTC,CASSLDGGEQYF
TRBV28,.,.,TRBJ1-2,14,TGTGCCAGCAGTTTAATCGGGCCATCCTATGGCTACACCTTC,CASSLIGPSYGYTF
TRBV28,.,.,TRBJ2-4,13,TGTGCCACCCGGGTAGGGGGTGAAAACATTCAGTACTTC,CATRVGGENIQYF
TRBV19,.,.,TRBJ1-3,15,TGTGCCAGTAGACCCGGGGTAAACTCTGGAAACACCATATATTTT,CASRPGVNSGNTIYF
TRBV11-2,.,few,TRBJ1-2,14,TGTGCCAGCAGCCTTGCCCACACAGATTATGGCTACACCTTC,CASSLAHTDYGYTF
TRBV5-8,.,.,TRBJ2-6,13,TGTGCCAGCAGCTTTTCAGGGGCCAACGTCCTGACTTTC,CASSFSGANVLTF
TRBV11-2,.,once,TRBJ2-5,16,TGTGCCAGCAGCACGCTGGGACCGACGACCCAAGAGACCCAGTACTTC,CASSTLGPTTQETQYF
TRBV18,.,.,TRBJ2-5,10,TGTGCCAGCCCTCAAGAGACCCAGTACTTC,CASPQETQYF
TRBV6-6,.,few,TRBJ1-5,14,TGTGCCAGCAGCCTCCAAGGGGCATATCAGCCCCAGCATTTT,CASSLQGAYQPQHF
TRBV5-1,TRBD1,.,TRBJ1-1,17,TGCGCCAGCAGCTTGGGTTTCGCCCGGGACAGGGGAAGTCAAGCTTTCTTT,CASSLGFARDRGSQAFF
TRBV28,.,.,TRBJ1-5,16,TGTGCCAGCAGTTCCCAAAAGGGGAGCAGCAATCAGCCCCAGCATTTT,CASSSQKGSSNQPQHF
TRBV14,TRBD2,.,TRBJ2-3,17,TGTGCCAGCAGCGAGACTAGCGGGAGGGCCCTCAGAGATACGCAGTATTTT,CASSETSGRALRDTQYF
TRBV19,TRBD1,.,TRBJ2-1,17,TGTGCCAGTAGTGGAAGACGAAGGGGGCTACGAGGCAATGAGCAGTTCTTC,CASSGRRRGLRGNEQFF
TRBV19,.,once,TRBJ1-3,14,TGTGCCAGTAGTATACTGGGAGTTGGAAACACCATATATTTT,CASSILGVGNTIYF
TRBV18,TRBD2,.,TRBJ2-3,17,TGTGCCAGCTCACCACCTCTAGCGGGAAAGGGGACAGATACGCAGTATTTT,CASSPPLAGKGTDTQYF
TRBV13,TRBD2,.,TRBJ2-4,18,TGTGCCAGCAGCTTCGGACTAGCGGGAGGCCCCCTGAGGAACATTCAGTACTTC,CASSFGLAGGPLRNIQYF
TRBV18,TRBD1,few,TRBJ2-2,15,TGTGCCAGCTCATCCGGGACAGTTAACACCGGGGAGCTGTTTTTT,CASSSGTVNTGELFF
TRBV4-2,TRBD1,.,TRBJ1-2,15,TGTGCCAGCAGCCAAGAGGGACAGGCGGTGAGCGGCTACACCTTC,CASSQEGQAVSGYTF
TRBV5-1,TRBD2,once,TRBJ2-7,13,TGCGCCAGCAGCGACGGGACTAGCGGGAGGCCCGACTTC,CASSDGTSGRPDF
TRBV5-1,.,.,TRBJ2-3,15,TGCGCCAGCAGCTCCCAAATCATGGGCGCAGATACGCAGTATTTT,CASSSQIMGADTQYF
TRBV19,.,.,TRBJ1-1,13,TGTGCCAGTAGTGTGCAATTAAACACTGAAGCTTTCTTT,CASSVQLNTEAFF